This is a list of T cell receptor beta chains from one sample in a study of blood T cell repertoires in COVID-19. The data were produced by immunoSEQ multiplex PCR, yet TCRdb's version contains in-frame clones alone and is incomplete. The sample holds some 130,000 clones, 65% to 85% seen once. The sequencing input was peripheral blood. Receptors originate from a man aged 65 to 85 with acute or convalescent COVID-19. CDR3s include the opening cysteine and the closing phenylalanine or tryptophan. A D gene is named only where the DNA matches it firmly.

D gene | J gene | V gene | CDR3 protein
NA | TRBJ1-1 | TRBV15 | CATSRDVGGEAFF
TRBD1 | TRBJ2-7 | TRBV6-4 | CASSDWNRGLGEQYF
TRBD1 | TRBJ2-7 | TRBV2 | CASRLTGDGEQYF
NA | TRBJ1-4 | TRBV5-1 | CASSLGAGSGANEKLFF
NA | TRBJ1-2 | TRBV25-1 | CASSPPRVYTF
NA | TRBJ2-1 | TRBV30 | CAWSVSNSYNEQFF
NA | TRBJ2-2 | TRBV14 | CASSQYGELFF
NA | TRBJ2-1 | TRBV20-1 | CSARGWSGNYNEQFF
NA | TRBJ2-7 | TRBV6-5 | CASSLGQGPYEQYF
NA | TRBJ1-4 | TRBV4-1 | CASSHGLGDGEKLFF
TRBD1 | TRBJ1-1 | TRBV28 | CASSLPKGGLDTEAFF
TRBD2 | TRBJ2-7 | TRBV12-3/TRBV12-4 | CASSGSGGREQYF
TRBD2 | TRBJ2-1 | TRBV5-6 | CASSFISGSGGSLKFF
NA | TRBJ2-6 | TRBV4-1 | CASSRDLDPSGANVLTF
NA | TRBJ1-1 | TRBV30 | CAWSLGGVDTEAFF
NA | TRBJ1-6 | TRBV6-1 | CASSEEPGSSSPLHF
TRBD1 | TRBJ1-1 | TRBV10-1 | CASSESQGGTEAFF
NA | TRBJ1-3 | TRBV6-2/TRBV6-3 | CASSQNTGNTIYF
NA | TRBJ2-1 | TRBV7-3 | CASSLNPGDNEQFF
NA | TRBJ2-5 | TRBV30 | CAFKQNQETQYF
TRBD2 | TRBJ2-4 | TRBV6-5 | CASSYQRTREVIQYF
TRBD1 | TRBJ2-7 | TRBV6-6 | CASSAGTGTEEQYF
NA | TRBJ2-3 | TRBV7-2 | CASSHAVDTQYF
NA | TRBJ2-7 | TRBV6-5 | CASSYSLGQGIGEQYF
NA | TRBJ1-2 | TRBV18 | CASSQALGQGSYGYTF
NA | TRBJ2-5 | TRBV5-1 | CASSTGRGQETQYF
TRBD1 | TRBJ2-7 | TRBV27 | CASSRGQGESYEQYF
NA | TRBJ1-1 | TRBV7-3 | CASSRGQNTEAFF
TRBD1 | TRBJ1-2 | TRBV5-1 | CASSSRQGNGYTF
NA | TRBJ2-5 | TRBV12-3/TRBV12-4 | CASKSVETQYF
NA | TRBJ1-2 | TRBV5-1 | CASSPAGDGYTF
NA | TRBJ1-4 | TRBV19 | CASSRGRQDATNEKLFF
NA | TRBJ2-3 | TRBV5-1 | CASSPDSFTDTQYF
TRBD1 | TRBJ2-2 | TRBV6-6 | CASSSDRGFLAGELFF
NA | TRBJ1-5 | TRBV6-1 | CASSESGNRQPQHF
TRBD1 | TRBJ2-6 | TRBV5-1 | CASSSRTGSSGANVLTF
NA | TRBJ2-1 | TRBV5-6 | CASSLEFGLEQFF
TRBD1 | TRBJ1-2 | TRBV19 | CASRGTGGIYGYTF
NA | TRBJ1-1 | TRBV27 | CASSLSGLLGTEAFF
NA | TRBJ2-2 | TRBV7-2 | CASSLGTAMVGELFF
NA | TRBJ2-5 | TRBV10-2 | CASSEGGTQYF
NA | TRBJ1-2 | TRBV19 | CASSPHRDGYTF
TRBD1 | TRBJ1-6 | TRBV7-8 | CASSLTRDRYSPLHF
NA | TRBJ1-1 | TRBV5-1 | CASSLARGGMNTEAFF
NA | TRBJ2-5 | TRBV2 | CASTGELETQYF
NA | TRBJ2-5 | TRBV4-1 | CASRDSGYQETQYF
NA | TRBJ1-2 | TRBV4-1 | CASSHPLKYGYTF
TRBD2 | TRBJ2-5 | TRBV6-2/TRBV6-3 | CASSQRGGQETQYF
TRBD1 | TRBJ2-7 | TRBV5-1 | CASSRRTGASYEQYF
TRBD2 | TRBJ2-7 | TRBV6-2/TRBV6-3 | CASSTSGGAFYEQYF
NA | TRBJ2-2 | TRBV7-2 | CASSTHQGPGVELFF
TRBD1 | TRBJ1-6 | TRBV3-1/TRBV3-2 | CASSPLQGFWNSPLHF